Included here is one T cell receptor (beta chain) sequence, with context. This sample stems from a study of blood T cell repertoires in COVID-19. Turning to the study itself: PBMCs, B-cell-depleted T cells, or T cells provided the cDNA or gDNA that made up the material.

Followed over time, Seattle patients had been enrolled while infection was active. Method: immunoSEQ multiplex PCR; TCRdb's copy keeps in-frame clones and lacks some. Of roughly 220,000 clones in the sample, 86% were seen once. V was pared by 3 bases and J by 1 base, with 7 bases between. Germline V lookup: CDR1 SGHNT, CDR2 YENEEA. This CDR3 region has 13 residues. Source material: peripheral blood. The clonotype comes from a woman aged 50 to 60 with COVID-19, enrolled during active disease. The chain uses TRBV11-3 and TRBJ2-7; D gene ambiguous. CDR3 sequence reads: CASSFFQSYEQYF. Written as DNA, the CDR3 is TGTGCCAGCAGCTTTTTCCAGTCCTACGAGCAGTACTTC.